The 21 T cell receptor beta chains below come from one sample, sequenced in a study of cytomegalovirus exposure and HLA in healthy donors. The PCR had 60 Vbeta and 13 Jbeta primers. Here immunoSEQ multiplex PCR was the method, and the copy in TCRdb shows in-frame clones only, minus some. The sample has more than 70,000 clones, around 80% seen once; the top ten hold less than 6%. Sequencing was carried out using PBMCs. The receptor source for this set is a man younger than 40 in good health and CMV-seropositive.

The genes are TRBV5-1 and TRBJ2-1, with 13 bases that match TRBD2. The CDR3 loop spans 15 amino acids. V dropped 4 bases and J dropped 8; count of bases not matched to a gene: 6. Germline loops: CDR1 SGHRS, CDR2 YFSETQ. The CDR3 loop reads CASSLRTSGGHEQFF. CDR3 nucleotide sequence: TGCGCCAGCAGCCTTCGGACTAGCGGGGGACATGAGCAGTTCTTC. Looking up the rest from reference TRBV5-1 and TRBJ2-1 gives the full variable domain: KAGVTQTPRYLIKTRGQQVTLSCSPISGHRSVSWYQQTPGQGLQFLFEYFSETQRNKGNFPGRFSGRQFSNSRSEMNVSTLELGDSALYLCASSLRTSGGHEQFFGPGTRLTVL.

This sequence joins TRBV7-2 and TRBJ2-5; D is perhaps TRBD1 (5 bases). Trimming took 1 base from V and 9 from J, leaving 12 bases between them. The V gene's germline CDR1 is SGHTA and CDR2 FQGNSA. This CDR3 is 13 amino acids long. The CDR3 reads CASSLEGDGAQYF. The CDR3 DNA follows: TGTGCCAGCAGCTTAGAAGGGGATGGGGCCCAGTACTTC.

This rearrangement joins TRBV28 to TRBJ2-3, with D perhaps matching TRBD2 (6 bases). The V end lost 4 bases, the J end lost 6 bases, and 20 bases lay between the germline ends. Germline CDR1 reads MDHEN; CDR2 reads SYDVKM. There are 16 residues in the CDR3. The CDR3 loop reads CASSSEAYTSGDTQYF. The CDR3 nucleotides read TGTGCCAGCAGTTCAGAGGCATACACCAGCGGGGATACGCAGTATTTT.

The DNA of the CDR3 is TGTGCCAGCAGCCCTGGGGGGGGCACTGAAGCTTTCTTT. It encodes CASSPGGGTEAFF. The chain uses TRBV7-2 and TRBJ1-1; weak D call: TRBD1 (5 bases). The CDR3 runs 13 residues. The germline CDR1 and CDR2 sequences are SGHTA and FQGNSA. The V end lost 5 bases, the J end lost 4 bases, and 11 bases lay between the germline ends.

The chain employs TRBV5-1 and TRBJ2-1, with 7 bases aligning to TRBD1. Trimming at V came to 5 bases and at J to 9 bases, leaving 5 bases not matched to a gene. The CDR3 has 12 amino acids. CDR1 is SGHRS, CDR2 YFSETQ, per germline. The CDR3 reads CASRETGLEQFF. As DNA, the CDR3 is TGCGCCAGCAGGGAGACAGGGCTTGAGCAGTTCTTC. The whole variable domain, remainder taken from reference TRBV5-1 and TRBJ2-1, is KAGVTQTPRYLIKTRGQQVTLSCSPISGHRSVSWYQQTPGQGLQFLFEYFSETQRNKGNFPGRFSGRQFSNSRSEMNVSTLELGDSALYLCASRETGLEQFFGPGTRLTVL.

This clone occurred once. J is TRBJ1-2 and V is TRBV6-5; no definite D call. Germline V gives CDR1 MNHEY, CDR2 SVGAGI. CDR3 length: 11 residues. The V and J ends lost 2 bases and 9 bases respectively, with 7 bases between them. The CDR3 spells CASSYGRSYTF. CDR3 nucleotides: TGTGCCAGCAGTTACGGGAGAAGCTACACCTTC.

CDR3 region: CSVEEIELEEETQYF. The CDR3 region has the DNA TGCAGCGTTGAAGAGATAGAGCTGGAGGAAGAGACCCAGTACTTC. V gene TRBV29-1 combines with J gene TRBJ2-5, with D maybe TRBD2 (5 bases). CDR3 length: 15 amino acids. Germline V gives CDR1 SQVTM, CDR2 ANQGSEA. The germline V and J ends were trimmed by 0 bases and 3 bases, with 14 bases remaining between them.

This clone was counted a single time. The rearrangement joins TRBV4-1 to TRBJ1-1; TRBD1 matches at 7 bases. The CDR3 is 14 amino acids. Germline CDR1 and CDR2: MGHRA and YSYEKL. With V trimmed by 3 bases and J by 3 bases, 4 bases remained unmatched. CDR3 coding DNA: TGCGCCAGCAGCCATCTCGGACAGGACACTGAAGCTTTCTTT. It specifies CASSHLGQDTEAFF.

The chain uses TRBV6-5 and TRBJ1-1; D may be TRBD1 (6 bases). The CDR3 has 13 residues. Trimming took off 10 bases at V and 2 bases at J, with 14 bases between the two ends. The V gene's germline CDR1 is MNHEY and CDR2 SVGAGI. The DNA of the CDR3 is TGTGCCACCCAGGGGATGAGTAACACTGAAGCTTTCTTT. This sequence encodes CATQGMSNTEAFF.

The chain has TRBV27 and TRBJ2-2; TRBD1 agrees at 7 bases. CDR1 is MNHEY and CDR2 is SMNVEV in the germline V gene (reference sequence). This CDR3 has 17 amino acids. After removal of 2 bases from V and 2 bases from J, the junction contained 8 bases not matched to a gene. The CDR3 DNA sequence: TGTGCCAGCAGTTTAAACAGGGGAGTTAGAAACACCGGGGAGCTGTTTTTT. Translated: CASSLNRGVRNTGELFF.

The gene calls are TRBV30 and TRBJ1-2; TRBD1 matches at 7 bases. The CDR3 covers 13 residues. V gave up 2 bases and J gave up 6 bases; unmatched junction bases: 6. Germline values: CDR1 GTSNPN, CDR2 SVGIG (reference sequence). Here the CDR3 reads CAWSPDRDNGYTF. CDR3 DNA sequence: TGTGCCTGGAGTCCAGACAGGGACAATGGCTACACCTTC.

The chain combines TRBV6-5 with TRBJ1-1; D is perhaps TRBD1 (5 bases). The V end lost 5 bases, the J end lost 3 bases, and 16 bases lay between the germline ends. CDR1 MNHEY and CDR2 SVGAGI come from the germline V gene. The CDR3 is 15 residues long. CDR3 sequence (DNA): TGTGCCAGCAGTCCCGGGGGGATGGGGGACACTGAAGCTTTCTTT. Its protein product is CASSPGGMGDTEAFF.

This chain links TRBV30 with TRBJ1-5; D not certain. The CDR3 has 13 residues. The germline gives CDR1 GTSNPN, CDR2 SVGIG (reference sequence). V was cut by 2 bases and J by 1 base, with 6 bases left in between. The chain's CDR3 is CAWSRGSNQPQHF. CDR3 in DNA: TGTGCCTGGAGTCGAGGGAGCAATCAGCCCCAGCATTTT.

CDR3 region: CASSSTTGAYYGYTF. The CDR3 DNA follows: TGTGCCAGCAGCTCCACGACAGGGGCCTACTATGGCTACACCTTC. V gene TRBV11-2 combines with J gene TRBJ1-2, with 8 bases aligning to TRBD1. In germline, CDR1 is SGHAT, CDR2 FQNNGV. V trimming: 4 bases; J trimming: 3 bases; junction bases outside the gene matches: 7. This CDR3 contains 15 residues.

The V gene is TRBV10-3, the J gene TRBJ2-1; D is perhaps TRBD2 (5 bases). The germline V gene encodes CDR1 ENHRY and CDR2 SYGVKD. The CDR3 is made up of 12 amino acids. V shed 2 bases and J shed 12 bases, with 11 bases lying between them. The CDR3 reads CAISEEASGQFF. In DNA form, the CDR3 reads TGTGCCATCAGTGAGGAAGCGAGCGGGCAGTTCTTC.

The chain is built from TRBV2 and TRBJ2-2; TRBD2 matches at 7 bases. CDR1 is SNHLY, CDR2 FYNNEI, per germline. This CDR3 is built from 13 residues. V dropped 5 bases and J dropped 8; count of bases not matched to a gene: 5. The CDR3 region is CASSFLAAGELFF. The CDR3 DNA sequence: TGTGCCAGCAGTTTTCTAGCGGCTGGGGAGCTGTTTTTT.

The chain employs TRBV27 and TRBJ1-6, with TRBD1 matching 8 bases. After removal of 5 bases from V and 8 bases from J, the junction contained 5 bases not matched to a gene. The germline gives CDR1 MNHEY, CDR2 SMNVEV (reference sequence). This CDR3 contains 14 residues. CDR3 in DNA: TGTGCCAGCAGTCCCGGGACAGGCTATTCACCCCTCCACTTT. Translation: CASSPGTGYSPLHF.

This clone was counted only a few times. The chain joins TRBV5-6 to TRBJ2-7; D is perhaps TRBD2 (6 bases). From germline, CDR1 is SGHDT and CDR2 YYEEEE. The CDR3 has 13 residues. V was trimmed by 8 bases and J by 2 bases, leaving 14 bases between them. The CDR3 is CASSTGDPYEQYF. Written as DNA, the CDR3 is TGTGCCAGTTCTACGGGGGACCCCTACGAGCAGTACTTC.

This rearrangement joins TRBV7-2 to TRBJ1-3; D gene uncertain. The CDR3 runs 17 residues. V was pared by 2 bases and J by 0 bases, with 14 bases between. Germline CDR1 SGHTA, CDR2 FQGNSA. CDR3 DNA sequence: TGTGCCAGCAGCTTAAGCAGGCCCCGACCCTCTGGAAACACCATATATTTT. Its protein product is CASSLSRPRPSGNTIYF.

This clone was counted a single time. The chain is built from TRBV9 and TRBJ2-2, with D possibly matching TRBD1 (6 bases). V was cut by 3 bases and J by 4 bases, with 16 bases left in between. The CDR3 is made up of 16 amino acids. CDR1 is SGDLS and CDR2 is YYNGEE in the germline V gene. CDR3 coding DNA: TGTGCCAGCAGCGCCAGGGGACACCGAGGCACCGGGGAGCTGTTTTTT. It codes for CASSARGHRGTGELFF.

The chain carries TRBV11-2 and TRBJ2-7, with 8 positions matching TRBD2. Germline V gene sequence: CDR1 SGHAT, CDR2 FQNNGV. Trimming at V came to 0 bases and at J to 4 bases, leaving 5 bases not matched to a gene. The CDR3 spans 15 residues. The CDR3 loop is CASSLESLAGYEQYF. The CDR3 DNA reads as TGTGCCAGCAGCTTAGAGTCGCTAGCGGGTTACGAGCAGTACTTC.